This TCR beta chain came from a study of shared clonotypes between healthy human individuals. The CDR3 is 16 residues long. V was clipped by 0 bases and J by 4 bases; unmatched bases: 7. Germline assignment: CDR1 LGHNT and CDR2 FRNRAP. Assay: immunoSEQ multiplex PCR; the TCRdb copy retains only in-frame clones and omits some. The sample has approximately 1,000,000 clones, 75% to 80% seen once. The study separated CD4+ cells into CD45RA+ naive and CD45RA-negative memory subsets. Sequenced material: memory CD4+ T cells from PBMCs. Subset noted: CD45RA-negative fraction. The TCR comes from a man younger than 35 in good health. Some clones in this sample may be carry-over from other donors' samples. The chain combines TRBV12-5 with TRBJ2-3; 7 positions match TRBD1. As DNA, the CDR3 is TGTGCTAGTGGTTTGGTAGCTCCGGACAGGTCAGATACGCAGTATTTT. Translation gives CASGLVAPDRSDTQYF.